The clone carrying this T cell receptor (beta chain) was detected only a few times. Its antigen is currently unknown. These data originate in a study of cytomegalovirus exposure and HLA in healthy donors. General study findings and limits: Approximately 17,000 TCR beta sequences were associated with HLA alleles at 0.05 false discovery rate in a later analysis. There were reportedly fewer N-insertions in an Asian-associated ancestry cluster than the roughly 700-donor mean, in a later analysis.

The PCR contained 60 Vbeta and 13 Jbeta primers. Profiling relied on immunoSEQ multiplex PCR, and the TCRdb table lists in-frame clones only, not all of them. Among roughly 100,000 clones listed, more than 70% were seen once. CDR1 and CDR2 (germline): LNHDA, SQIVND (reference sequence). Trimming took 7 bases from V and 4 from J, leaving 4 bases between them. CDR3 size: 11 residues. The sequencing sample was made of PBMCs. The source is a man between 25 and 39 years old in good health and CMV-seronegative. The chain joins TRBV19 to TRBJ1-4; the D is unclear. CDR3 protein: CASTFNEKLFF. Here the CDR3 DNA reads TGTGCCAGTACCTTTAATGAAAAACTGTTTTTT.